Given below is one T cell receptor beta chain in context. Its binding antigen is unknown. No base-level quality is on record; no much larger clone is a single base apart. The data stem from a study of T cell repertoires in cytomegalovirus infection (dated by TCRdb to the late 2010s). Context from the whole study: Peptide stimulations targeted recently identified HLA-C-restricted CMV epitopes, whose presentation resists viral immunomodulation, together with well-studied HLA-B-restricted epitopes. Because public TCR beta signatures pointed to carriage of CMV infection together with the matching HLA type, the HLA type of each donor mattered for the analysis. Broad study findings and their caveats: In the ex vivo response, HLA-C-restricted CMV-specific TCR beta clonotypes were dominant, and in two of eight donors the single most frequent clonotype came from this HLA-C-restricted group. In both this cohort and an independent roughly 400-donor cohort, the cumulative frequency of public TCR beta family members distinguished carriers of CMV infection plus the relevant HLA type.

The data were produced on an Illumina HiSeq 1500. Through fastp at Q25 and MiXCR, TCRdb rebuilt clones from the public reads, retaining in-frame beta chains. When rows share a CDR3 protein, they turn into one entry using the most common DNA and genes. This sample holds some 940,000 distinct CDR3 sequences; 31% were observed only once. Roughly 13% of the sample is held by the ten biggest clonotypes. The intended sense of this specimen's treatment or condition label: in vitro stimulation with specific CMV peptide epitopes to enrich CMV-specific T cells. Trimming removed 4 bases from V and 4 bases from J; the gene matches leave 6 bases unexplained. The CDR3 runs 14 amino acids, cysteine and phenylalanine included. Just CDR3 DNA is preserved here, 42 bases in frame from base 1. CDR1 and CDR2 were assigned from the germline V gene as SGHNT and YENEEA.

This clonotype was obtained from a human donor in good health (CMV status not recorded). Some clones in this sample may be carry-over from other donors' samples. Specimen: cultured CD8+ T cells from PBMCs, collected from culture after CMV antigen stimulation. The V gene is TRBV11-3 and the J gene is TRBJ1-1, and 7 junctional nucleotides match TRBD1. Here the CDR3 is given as CASSSSQGGTEAFF. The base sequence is TGTGCCAGCAGCTCCTCGCAGGGGGGCACTGAAGCTTTCTTT. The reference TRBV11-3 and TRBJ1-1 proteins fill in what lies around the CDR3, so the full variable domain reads EAGVVQSPRYKIIEKKQPVAFWCNPISGHNTLYWYLQNLGQGPELLIRYENEEAVDDSQLPKDRFSAERLKGVDSTLKIQPAELGDSAVYLCASSSSQGGTEAFFGQGTRLTVV.